A single sample is the source of the 32 T cell receptor beta chains below, sequenced in a study of blood T cell repertoires in COVID-19. The method was immunoSEQ multiplex PCR; TCRdb's version includes in-frame clones alone and lacks a portion of them. The sample records 200,000 to 300,000 clones, around 89% being singletons. The sequenced material came from PBMCs or T cells enriched from blood (not recorded which). The receptors were sampled from a woman in her twenties or thirties who had recovered from COVID-19.

For this clone: This sample also contains other DNA sequences that code for the same CDR3. This chain connects TRBV3-1 (or the pseudogene TRBV3-2) to TRBJ1-3, with 8 bases aligning to TRBD1. This CDR3 spans 15 amino acids. J gave up 0 bases and V 3 bases, and 1 base lay outside the gene matches. CDR1 and CDR2 from the germline V gene are LGHDT and YNNKEL (reference sequence). The CDR3 protein is CASSQDRVSGNTIYF. CDR3 nucleotide sequence: TGTGCCAGCAGCCAGGACAGGGTCTCTGGAAACACCATATATTTT.

The chain carries TRBV28 and TRBJ2-4; the match to TRBD1 covers 8 bases. The CDR3 totals 14 residues. V shed 5 bases, J shed 7 bases, and the junction held 7 bases outside the gene matches. Germline CDR1 and CDR2: MDHEN and SYDVKM. In nucleotides, the CDR3 is TGTGCCAGCAGTCTCCGACAGGGGCTGAACATTCAGTACTTC. It is translated as CASSLRQGLNIQYF.

In its sample, this clone was seen once. CDR3 residues: CASSSTGLAGRSYEQYF. For the CDR3, the DNA is TGTGCCAGCAGTTCCACGGGACTAGCGGGACGATCCTACGAGCAGTACTTC. This rearrangement joins TRBV28 to TRBJ2-7, with TRBD2 matching over 13 bases. The V segment lost 4 bases and the J segment 1 base; nucleotides outside the gene matches: 7. The CDR3 loop spans 17 amino acids. Germline V CDR1 and CDR2: MDHEN, SYDVKM.

The CDR3 here is CASSQTRSAAKNIQYF. The CDR3, as DNA: TGTGCCAGCAGCCAAACTAGATCCGCAGCCAAAAACATTCAGTACTTC. The rearrangement links TRBV14 to TRBJ2-4; possible D gene TRBD2, 5 bases. Germline assignment: CDR1 SGHDN and CDR2 FVKESK. Trimming stripped 2 bases from V and 0 bases from J, with 11 bases between. The CDR3 is made up of 16 amino acids.

This chain connects TRBV30 to TRBJ1-2; TRBD1 matches 9 bases. Trimming at V came to 0 bases and at J to 13 bases, leaving 15 bases not matched to a gene. Germline V gene data show CDR1 as GTSNPN and CDR2 as SVGIG (reference sequence). CDR3 size: 15 residues. CDR3 sequence (DNA): TGTGCCTGGAGTGTTAAAGGACAGGGGAGAAGCGGGTTCACCTTC. It specifies CAWSVKGQGRSGFTF.

The J gene is TRBJ1-4, the V gene TRBV5-5, with a weak D call TRBD1 (6 bases). V lost 4 bases and J 4 bases, leaving 8 bases between the germline ends. The CDR3 sequence is 13 residues long. Germline V gene sequence: CDR1 SGHKS, CDR2 YYEKEE (reference sequence). CDR3: CASSPDSNEKLFF. CDR3 nucleotide sequence: TGTGCCAGCAGCCCGGACAGTAATGAAAAACTGTTTTTT.

This chain joins TRBV7-9 and TRBJ2-7; 12 bases line up with TRBD1. Germline values: CDR1 SEHNR, CDR2 FQNEAQ (reference sequence). The CDR3 is made up of 14 amino acids. The J segment lost 9 bases and the V segment lost 4 bases, leaving 7 bases of the junction unmatched. Here the CDR3 reads CASSSEGQGARQYF. DNA for the CDR3: TGTGCCAGCAGCTCGGAGGGACAGGGGGCGAGGCAGTACTTC.

The chain recombines TRBV18 with TRBJ1-2; D is undetermined. The CDR3 consists of 11 residues. The V gene lost 3 bases and the J gene lost 6 bases, with 5 bases spanning the gap. The germline gives CDR1 KGHSH, CDR2 LQKENI. The DNA of the CDR3 is TGTGCCAGCTCACCGAGAGATGGCTACACCTTC. Its translation is CASSPRDGYTF.

The chain employs TRBV9 and TRBJ2-5; possibly TRBD2 for D (6 bases). The V end was cut by 2 bases, the J end by 2 bases, with 19 bases between. The CDR3 totals 17 residues. From germline, CDR1 is SGDLS and CDR2 YYNGEE. CDR3 region: CASSVTSLLPDQETQYF. CDR3 nucleotide sequence: TGTGCCAGCAGCGTCACTAGCCTACTCCCCGATCAAGAGACCCAGTACTTC.

The chain links TRBV5-1 to TRBJ1-2; 7 nucleotides match TRBD1. V was pared by 3 bases and J by 6 bases, with 5 bases of the junction left unmatched. This CDR3 has 13 amino acids. Germline assignment: CDR1 SGHRS and CDR2 YFSETQ. The CDR3 DNA follows: TGCGCCAGCAGCTGGGACAGAGGAGATGGCTACACCTTC. The encoded protein is CASSWDRGDGYTF.

The chain carries TRBV7-2 and TRBJ1-6; D is uncertain. The V end lost 5 bases, the J end lost 4 bases, and 15 bases lay between the germline ends. The CDR3 totals 16 residues. CDR1 SGHTA and CDR2 FQGNSA come from the germline V gene. In DNA form, the CDR3 reads TGTGCCAGCAGCAGTCACGCTGACACGTATAATTCACCCCTCCACTTT. It is translated as CASSSHADTYNSPLHF.

This clone was seen only once. The junction and the germline gene differ at one end; a read error may be behind it. The chain recombines TRBV28 with TRBJ1-2; no reliable D call. The germline V gene encodes CDR1 MDHEN and CDR2 SYDVKM. The CDR3 consists of 10 residues. CDR3 DNA: TGTGCCAGCAGTTCCCCGACACCACTTTTC. Protein sequence: CASSSPTPLF.

The genes are TRBV6-5 and TRBJ1-1; D might be TRBD1 (6 bases). The CDR3 is made up of 13 amino acids. Trimming left V 8 bases short and J 0 bases short, with 10 bases between. In germline, CDR1 is MNHEY, CDR2 SVGAGI. The DNA of the CDR3 is TGTGCCAGCTCTCAGGGGTTGAACACTGAAGCTTTCTTT. This codes for CASSQGLNTEAFF.

The CDR3 sequence: CASYRVPYEQYF. The CDR3 DNA is TGTGCCAGTTACAGGGTCCCCTACGAGCAGTACTTC. This rearrangement joins TRBV6-5 to TRBJ2-7, with D tentatively TRBD1 (6 bases). V gave up 9 bases and J gave up 2 bases, with 11 bases separating them. The CDR3 extends over 12 amino acids. The germline V gene has CDR1 MNHEY and CDR2 SVGAGI.

As concerns this clone: Other DNA sequences of this sample code for an identical CDR3. The chain recombines TRBV30 with TRBJ2-5; D is unclear. Germline V gives CDR1 GTSNPN, CDR2 SVGIG (reference sequence). This CDR3 spans 11 amino acids. Trimming cost V 0 bases and J 4 bases, with 3 bases left between them. The CDR3 spells CAWSVGETQYF. The CDR3 coding sequence is TGTGCCTGGAGTGTCGGAGAGACCCAGTACTTC.

Only one count was recorded for this clone. The CDR3 nucleotides are TGTGCCAGCAGTTACTCGGAGGGAGGCATCACTGAAGCTTTCTTT. This gives the protein CASSYSEGGITEAFF. The chain has TRBV6-2 or TRBV6-3 and TRBJ1-1; no clear D. Germline V gene lookup returns CDR1 MNHEY and CDR2 SVGEGT. Trimming pared 0 bases from V and 4 bases from J, leaving 12 bases between. CDR3 length: 15 residues.

The rearrangement uses TRBV4-2 and TRBJ2-3; D is possibly TRBD1 (5 bases). This CDR3 region has 14 residues. V was cut by 0 bases and J by 9 bases, with 13 bases left in between. The germline gives CDR1 LGHNA, CDR2 YNFKEQ. CDR3 in amino acids: CASSQEYLRTTQYF. The CDR3 DNA is TGTGCCAGCAGCCAAGAATATTTGAGGACAACGCAGTATTTT.

The CDR3 loop is CASSQGGDTQYF. DNA of the CDR3: TGTGCCAGCAGCCAGGGTGGGGATACGCAGTATTTT. V gene TRBV7-6 combines with J gene TRBJ2-3, with a weak D call TRBD1 (5 bases). The CDR3 runs to 12 residues. V gave up 5 bases and J gave up 6 bases, with 9 bases separating them. CDR1 is SGHVS, CDR2 FNYEAQ, per germline.

This rearrangement joins TRBV10-3 to TRBJ1-2; no clear D. CDR1 is ENHRY, CDR2 SYGVKD, per germline. Trimming pared 5 bases from V and 0 bases from J, leaving 7 bases between. The CDR3 is 13 residues long. The CDR3 DNA is TGTGCCATCAGTACAGAGTCTAACTATGGCTACACCTTC. Protein sequence: CAISTESNYGYTF.

The chain couples TRBV12-5 to TRBJ2-3; TRBD2 matches 9 bases. Germline V gives CDR1 LGHNT, CDR2 FRNRAP. This CDR3 has 19 residues. V lost 0 bases to trimming and J lost 1 base; unmatched junction nucleotides: 11. The CDR3 nucleotides are TGTGCTAGTGGTTTGGTCCCCCCCGGACTAGCGTTTCGCACAGATACGCAGTATTTT. This encodes CASGLVPPGLAFRTDTQYF.

The DNA for the CDR3 is TGTGCCAGCAGTTACGGGTCGGGACAGGGTAATGAAAAACTGTTTTTT. Its protein is CASSYGSGQGNEKLFF. V and J are TRBV6-5 and TRBJ1-4; 9 bases agree with TRBD1. The CDR3 length is 16 residues. Germline lookup yields CDR1 MNHEY and CDR2 SVGAGI. Trimming at V came to 2 bases and at J to 4 bases, leaving 5 bases not matched to a gene.

The chain links TRBV19 to TRBJ2-3; the match to TRBD2 covers 14 bases. Germline V gives CDR1 LNHDA, CDR2 SQIVND (reference sequence). Unmatched junction bases numbered 8, after V lost 5 bases and J lost 4 bases. The CDR3 has 17 residues. CDR3 sequence (DNA): TGTGCCAGTAGTGGTGGACTAGCGGGAGGTTTCGCAGATACGCAGTATTTT. As protein: CASSGGLAGGFADTQYF.

The chain couples TRBV28 to TRBJ1-4, with TRBD1 matching 8 bases. The CDR3 loop spans 15 amino acids. Germline CDR1 reads MDHEN; CDR2 reads SYDVKM. After removal of 6 bases from V and 7 bases from J, the junction contained 10 bases not matched to a gene. The CDR3 coding sequence is TGTGCCAGCAGAACTAGGACAGGGTCGGTTGAAAAACTGTTTTTT. As protein: CASRTRTGSVEKLFF.

The chain combines TRBV5-1 with TRBJ1-1; TRBD1 aligns across 8 bases. Germline-derived CDR1 and CDR2 are SGHRS and YFSETQ. This CDR3 spans 13 amino acids. V shed 4 bases, J shed 7 bases, and the junction held 6 bases outside the gene matches. CDR3 bases: TGCGCCAGCAGCCCGGGACAGGAGGGTGAAGCTTTCTTT. Translated: CASSPGQEGEAFF.

This clone appeared once. The V gene is TRBV5-1, the J gene TRBJ1-2; no firm D call. Germline loops: CDR1 SGHRS, CDR2 YFSETQ. Trimming cost V 0 bases and J 0 bases, with 12 bases left between them. This CDR3 has 16 amino acids. CDR3 sequence (DNA): TGCGCCAGCAGCTTGGCCAACGGGAAATCTAACTATGGCTACACCTTC. Its translation: CASSLANGKSNYGYTF. Filled out from reference TRBV5-1 and TRBJ1-2, the complete variable domain reads KAGVTQTPRYLIKTRGQQVTLSCSPISGHRSVSWYQQTPGQGLQFLFEYFSETQRNKGNFPGRFSGRQFSNSRSEMNVSTLELGDSALYLCASSLANGKSNYGYTFGSGTRLTVV.

The chain is built from TRBV30 and TRBJ1-4, with D uncertain. The CDR3 is 13 residues long. Trimming cost V 3 bases and J 7 bases, with 12 bases left between them. CDR1 is GTSNPN, CDR2 SVGIG, per germline (reference sequence). CDR3 loop: CAWSLRLLEKLFF. The CDR3 bases are TGTGCCTGGAGCTTGCGACTTCTTGAAAAACTGTTTTTT.

The rearrangement links TRBV28 to TRBJ2-5; 9 nucleotides agree with TRBD2. J lost 5 bases, V lost 8 bases, and 6 bases had no gene match. Germline V gene lookup returns CDR1 MDHEN and CDR2 SYDVKM. The CDR3 spans 13 residues. The CDR3 DNA is TGTGCCAGCCGTATAGCGGGAGTGGAGACCCAGTACTTC. As protein: CASRIAGVETQYF.

The chain couples TRBV19 to TRBJ1-1; D is unclear. V was clipped by 6 bases and J by 0 bases, with 14 bases between them. CDR1 is LNHDA and CDR2 is SQIVND in the germline V gene (reference sequence). CDR3 length: 15 amino acids. The CDR3 DNA is TGTGCCAGTAGCGAACTAGACCGACTGAACACTGAAGCTTTCTTT. Translating gives CASSELDRLNTEAFF. Looking up the rest from reference TRBV19 and TRBJ1-1 gives the full variable domain: DGGITQSPKYLFRKEGQNVTLSCEQNLNHDAMYWYRQDPGQGLRLIYYSQIVNDFQKGDIAEGYSVSREKKESFPLTVTSAQKNPTAFYLCASSELDRLNTEAFFGQGTRLTVV.

Only one count was recorded for this clone. The V gene is TRBV7-9, the J gene TRBJ2-1, with D perhaps matching TRBD1 (6 bases). CDR1 is SEHNR and CDR2 is FQNEAQ in the germline V gene (reference sequence). The CDR3 has 13 residues. Trimming stripped 4 bases from V and 8 bases from J, with 12 bases between. CDR3: CASSYRVGHEQFF. CDR3 coding DNA: TGTGCCAGCAGCTACAGGGTTGGCCATGAGCAGTTCTTC.

The chain recombines TRBV6-2 or TRBV6-3 with TRBJ2-1, with a tentative D call TRBD2 (6 bases). The CDR3 runs to 15 residues. Germline loops: CDR1 MNHEY, CDR2 SVGEGT. V lost 1 base to trimming and J lost 2 bases, with 9 bases between them. The CDR3 loop is CASSYWGEAYNEQFF. Written as DNA, the CDR3 is TGTGCCAGCAGTTACTGGGGGGAGGCCTACAATGAGCAGTTCTTC.

Only a few counts were recorded for this clone. The chain carries TRBV11-1 and TRBJ2-5; 8 bases line up with TRBD1. With V trimmed by 4 bases and J by 2 bases, 0 bases remained unmatched. CDR1 and CDR2 (germline): SGHAT, FQDESV (reference sequence). This CDR3 is 13 amino acids long. Written as DNA, the CDR3 is TGTGCCAGCAGCTGGACAGGGCAAGAGACCCAGTACTTC. Translation: CASSWTGQETQYF. The entire variable domain, with the rest obtained from reference TRBV11-1 and TRBJ2-5, is as follows: EAEVAQSPRYKITEKSQAVAFWCDPISGHATLYWYRQILGQGPELLVQFQDESVVDDSQLPKDRFSAERLKGVDSTLKIQPAELGDSAMYLCASSWTGQETQYFGPGTRLLVL.

The sample holds a few counts of this clone. The chain recombines TRBV20-1 with TRBJ2-7, with 10 bases identical to TRBD2. This CDR3 region has 15 residues. Germline V gene lookup returns CDR1 DFQATT and CDR2 SNEGSKA (reference sequence). The V gene end was trimmed by 3 bases and the J gene end by 3 bases; junction bases not matched to a gene: 8. CDR3 amino acids: CSASWSSGSYYEQYF. CDR3 bases: TGCAGTGCTAGTTGGTCTAGCGGGAGTTACTACGAGCAGTACTTC.